This TCR beta chain was retrieved from a study of CD8+ T cells in alopecia areata. In each case, RNA was isolated and then reverse transcribed into cDNA as the sequencing template. The assay was immunoSEQ multiplex PCR, and TCRdb's table has in-frame clones only and misses some. The sample shows 130,000 or so clones, 49% of them seen only once. Per germline, CDR1 SNHLY and CDR2 FYNNEI. The V end was cut by 8 bases, the J end by 0 bases, with 14 bases between. This CDR3 is built from 15 residues. This chain joins TRBV2 and TRBJ1-5; D gene uncertain. The origin of this receptor is a human donor with alopecia areata. The source material was CD8+ T cells sorted from blood, sampled at week 0. The CDR3 reads CASSGSLSSNQPQHF. CDR3 DNA sequence: TGTGCCAGCTCAGGCAGCTTGAGTAGCAATCAGCCCCAGCATTTT.